The 5 T cell receptor beta chains reported below all come from one sample, sequenced in a study of T-cell reconstitution after alpha-beta-depleted transplantation in children. The TCRbeta library incorporated unique molecular identifiers. TCRdb independently ran MiXCR on the PCR reads; one entry per CDR3 protein. Among around 600,000 distinct CDR3 sequences listed, around 23% were seen once. The sequenced sample was PBMCs, mostly from graft donor cells, obtained 360 days after TCRalphabeta/CD19-depleted stem cell transplant. All receptors derive from a boy under two years old who had a stem cell transplant for acute myeloid leukemia, so the T cells may come from the graft donor.

This chain links TRBV29-1 with TRBJ2-2; no firm D call. V shed 4 bases and J shed 4 bases, with 4 bases lying between them. Germline loops: CDR1 SQVTM, CDR2 ANQGSEA. The CDR3 has 11 amino acids. The CDR3 DNA follows: TGCAGCGTTGTTTTCACCGGGGAGCTGTTTTTT. Its translation: CSVVFTGELFF.

The chain recombines TRBV20-1 with TRBJ2-1; D is possibly TRBD2 (5 bases). Germline V gives CDR1 DFQATT, CDR2 SNEGSKA (reference sequence). The CDR3 consists of 13 residues. Written as DNA, the CDR3 is TGCTTCGCCGTGCAGCTATCGGGGAAACGGCAGTTCTTC. Translating it yields CFAVQLSGKRQFF.

This clonotype came up many times. The rearrangement uses TRBV7-8 and TRBJ2-3, with D perhaps TRBD2 (5 bases). CDR1 is SGHVS and CDR2 is FQNEAQ in the germline V gene. V lost 6 bases and J 2 bases, leaving 12 bases between the germline ends. The CDR3 has 14 residues. CDR3 amino acids: CASRRTGDTDTQYF. As DNA, the CDR3 is TGTGCCAGCAGGCGTACCGGGGACACAGATACGCAGTATTTT.

Only one count was recorded for this clonotype. The chain has TRBV6-2 or TRBV6-3 and TRBJ2-3, with TRBD2 matching 8 bases. The CDR3 covers 15 residues. The V gene end was trimmed by 2 bases and the J gene end by 4 bases; junction bases not matched to a gene: 5. CDR1 is MNHEY, CDR2 SVGEGT, per germline. CDR3 nucleotide sequence: TGTGCCAGCAGTTACGTCGGGGGGGCGGCAGATACGCAGTATTTT. Its protein product is CASSYVGGAADTQYF.

The V and J genes are TRBV6-5 and TRBJ2-3; 12 nucleotides align to TRBD2. Trimming at V came to 2 bases and at J to 5 bases, leaving 8 bases not matched to a gene. Germline values: CDR1 MNHEY, CDR2 SVGAGI. The CDR3 has 17 residues. CDR3 loop: CASSYRPSGGAVDTQYF. As DNA, the CDR3 is TGTGCCAGCAGTTACCGGCCTAGCGGGGGGGCCGTAGATACGCAGTATTTT.